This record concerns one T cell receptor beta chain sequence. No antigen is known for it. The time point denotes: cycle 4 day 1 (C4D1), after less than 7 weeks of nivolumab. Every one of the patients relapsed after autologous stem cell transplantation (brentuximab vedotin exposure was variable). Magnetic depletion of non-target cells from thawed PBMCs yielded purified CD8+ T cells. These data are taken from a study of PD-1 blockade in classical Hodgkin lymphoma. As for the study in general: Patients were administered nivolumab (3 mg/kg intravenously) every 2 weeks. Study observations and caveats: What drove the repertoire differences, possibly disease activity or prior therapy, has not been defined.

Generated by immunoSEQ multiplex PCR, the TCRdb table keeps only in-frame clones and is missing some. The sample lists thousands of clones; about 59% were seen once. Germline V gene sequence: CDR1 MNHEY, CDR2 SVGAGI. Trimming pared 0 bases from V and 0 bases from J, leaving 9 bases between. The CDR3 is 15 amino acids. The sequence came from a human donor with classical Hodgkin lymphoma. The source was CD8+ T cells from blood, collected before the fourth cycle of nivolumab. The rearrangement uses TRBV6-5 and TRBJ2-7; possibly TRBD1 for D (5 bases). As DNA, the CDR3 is TGTGCCAGCAGTTACTCCGACAGCAGCTCCTACGAGCAGTACTTC. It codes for CASSYSDSSSYEQYF.